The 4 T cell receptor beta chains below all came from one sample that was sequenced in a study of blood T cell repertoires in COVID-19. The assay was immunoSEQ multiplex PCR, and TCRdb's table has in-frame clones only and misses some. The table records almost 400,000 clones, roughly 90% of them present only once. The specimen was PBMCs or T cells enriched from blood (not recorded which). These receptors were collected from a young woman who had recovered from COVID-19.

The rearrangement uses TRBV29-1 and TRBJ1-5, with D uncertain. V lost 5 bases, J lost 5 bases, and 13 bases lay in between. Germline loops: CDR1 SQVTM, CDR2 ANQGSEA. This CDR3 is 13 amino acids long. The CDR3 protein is CSVLGEGHQPQHF. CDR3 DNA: TGCAGCGTTCTCGGGGAGGGTCATCAGCCCCAGCATTTT.

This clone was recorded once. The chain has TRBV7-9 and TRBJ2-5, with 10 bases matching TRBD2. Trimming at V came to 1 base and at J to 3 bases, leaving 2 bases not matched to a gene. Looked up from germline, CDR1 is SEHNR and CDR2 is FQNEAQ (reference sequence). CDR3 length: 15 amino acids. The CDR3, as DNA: TGTGCCAGCAGCTTAGAAACTAGCGGGAAAGAGACCCAGTACTTC. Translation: CASSLETSGKETQYF. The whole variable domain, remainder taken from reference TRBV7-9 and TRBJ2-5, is DTGVSQNPRHKITKRGQNVTFRCDPISEHNRLYWYRQTLGQGPEFLTYFQNEAQLEKSRLLSDRFSAERPKGSFSTLEIQRTEQGDSAMYLCASSLETSGKETQYFGPGTRLLVL.

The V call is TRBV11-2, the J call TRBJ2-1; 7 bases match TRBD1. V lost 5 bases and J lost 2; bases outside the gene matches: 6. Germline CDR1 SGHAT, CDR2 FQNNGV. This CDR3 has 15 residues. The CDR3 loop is CASSNTGTAYNEQFF. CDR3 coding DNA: TGTGCCAGCAGCAATACCGGGACAGCCTACAATGAGCAGTTCTTC. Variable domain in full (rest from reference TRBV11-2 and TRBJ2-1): EAGVAQSPRYKIIEKRQSVAFWCNPISGHATLYWYQQILGQGPKLLIQFQNNGVVDDSQLPKDRFSAERLKGVDSTLKIQPAKLEDSAVYLCASSNTGTAYNEQFFGPGTRLTVL.

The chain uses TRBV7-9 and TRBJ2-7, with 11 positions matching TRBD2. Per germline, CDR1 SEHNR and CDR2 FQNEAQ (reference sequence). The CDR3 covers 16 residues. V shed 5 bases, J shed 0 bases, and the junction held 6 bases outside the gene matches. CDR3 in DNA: TGTGCCAGCAGCCCTCGACTAGCGGGAAGCTCCTACGAGCAGTACTTC. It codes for CASSPRLAGSSYEQYF.